This T cell receptor (beta chain) was observed in a study of shared clonotypes between healthy human individuals. Libraries were prepared by immunoSEQ multiplex PCR; TCRdb keeps only in-frame clonotypes and omits some of them. The sample has 2 million or so clones, roughly 94% seen once; the top ten hold approximately 0.13%. With regard to this clone: As yet, its antigen is unknown.

Study results and limitations: The study generally estimated greater richness for naive than memory subsets.

The CDR3 is 14 amino acids. Germline V lookup: CDR1 KGHSH, CDR2 LQKENI. V was clipped by 3 bases and J by 6 bases; unmatched bases: 3. The rearrangement links TRBV18 to TRBJ2-1; 9 bases agree with TRBD1. The sequencing input was naive CD4+ T cells sorted from blood. Subset meaning: CD45RA+ positively selected. This TCR was recovered from a man aged 18 to 30 in good health. Here the CDR3 reads CASSPNRGPNEQFF. CDR3 coding DNA: TGTGCCAGCTCACCGAACAGGGGGCCCAATGAGCAGTTCTTC.